This T cell receptor beta chain derives from a study of T cell responses to AZD1222 COVID-19 vaccine. General observations from the study: It was only a handful of AZD1222 recipients who were seropositive at baseline. A mostly white British donor set with more females was recruited, and clonal diversity was possibly underestimated. Only after the peak T cell response were repertoires sampled.

This clone was seen a handful of times. The antigen is unknown. The germline V and J ends were trimmed by 0 bases and 8 bases, with 14 bases remaining between them. The CDR3 is made up of 15 amino acids. Germline V gives CDR1 SGHAT, CDR2 FQNNGV. TCRdb keeps only in-frame clones here, not all; method: immunoSEQ multiplex PCR. The table has some 160,000 clones, over 85% seen once. The TCR sequence derives from an adult in good health. The sequencing here drew on peripheral blood, taken on day 0 of AZD1222 vaccination. The chain couples TRBV11-2 to TRBJ2-1; D unclear. The CDR3 DNA reads TGTGCCAGCAGCTTAGATAGGGCTAGGTACTATGAGCAGTTCTTC. The encoded protein is CASSLDRARYYEQFF.